This T cell receptor beta chain was sequenced for a study of blood T cell repertoires in COVID-19. Assay: immunoSEQ multiplex PCR; the TCRdb copy retains only in-frame clones and omits some. In the table there are nearly 15,000 clones, roughly 79% of which are singletons. The sequencing input was peripheral blood. The sequence was obtained from a man in his sixties with acute or convalescent COVID-19.

The CDR3 DNA is TGTGCCTGCTCAGCCGGGACAGTGAAAGAGACCCAGTACTTC. Its translation: CACSAGTVKETQYF. The V call is TRBV30, the J call TRBJ2-5; 7 bases fit TRBD1. Germline V gene lookup returns CDR1 GTSNPN and CDR2 SVGIG (reference sequence). This CDR3 comprises 14 residues. J lost 3 bases, V lost 6 bases, and 10 bases had no gene match.